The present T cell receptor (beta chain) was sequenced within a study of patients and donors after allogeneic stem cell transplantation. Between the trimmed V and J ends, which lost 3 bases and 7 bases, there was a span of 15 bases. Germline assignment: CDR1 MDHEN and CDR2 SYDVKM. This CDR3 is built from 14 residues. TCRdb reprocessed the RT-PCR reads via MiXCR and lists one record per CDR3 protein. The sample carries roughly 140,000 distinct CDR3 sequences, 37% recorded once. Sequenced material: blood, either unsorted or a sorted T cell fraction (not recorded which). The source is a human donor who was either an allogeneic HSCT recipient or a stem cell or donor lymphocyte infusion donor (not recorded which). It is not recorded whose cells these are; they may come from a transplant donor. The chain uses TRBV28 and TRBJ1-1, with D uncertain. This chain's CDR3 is CASSFLGLTLEAFF. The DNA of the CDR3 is TGTGCCAGCAGTTTTTTAGGCCTCACCCTTGAAGCTTTCTTT.